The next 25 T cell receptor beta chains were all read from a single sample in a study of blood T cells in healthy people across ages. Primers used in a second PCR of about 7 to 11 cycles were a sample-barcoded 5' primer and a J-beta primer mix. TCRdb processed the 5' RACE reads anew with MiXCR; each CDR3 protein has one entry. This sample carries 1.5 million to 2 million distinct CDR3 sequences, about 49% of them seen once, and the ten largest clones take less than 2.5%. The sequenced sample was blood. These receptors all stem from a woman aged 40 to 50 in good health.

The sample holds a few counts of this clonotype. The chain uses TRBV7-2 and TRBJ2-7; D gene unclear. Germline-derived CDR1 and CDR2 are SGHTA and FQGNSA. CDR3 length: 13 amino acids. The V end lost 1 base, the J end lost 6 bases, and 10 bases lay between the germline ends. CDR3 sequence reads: CASSLGLISEQYF. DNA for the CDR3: TGTGCCAGCAGCTTAGGTCTGATTTCCGAGCAGTACTTC.

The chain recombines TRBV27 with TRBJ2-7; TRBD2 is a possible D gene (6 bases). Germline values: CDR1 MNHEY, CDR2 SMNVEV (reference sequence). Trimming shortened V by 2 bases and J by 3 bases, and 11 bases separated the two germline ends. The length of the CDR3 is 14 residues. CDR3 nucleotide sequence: TGTGCCAGCAGTTTAGGAGGGCTCCTCTACGAGCAGTACTTC. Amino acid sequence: CASSLGGLLYEQYF.

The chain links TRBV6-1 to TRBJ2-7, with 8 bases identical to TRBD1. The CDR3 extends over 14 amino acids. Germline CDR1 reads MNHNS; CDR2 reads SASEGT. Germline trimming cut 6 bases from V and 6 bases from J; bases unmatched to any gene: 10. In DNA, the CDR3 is TGTGCCAGCAGGCCGGGACAGGTCCCCGGCGAGCAGTACTTC. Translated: CASRPGQVPGEQYF.

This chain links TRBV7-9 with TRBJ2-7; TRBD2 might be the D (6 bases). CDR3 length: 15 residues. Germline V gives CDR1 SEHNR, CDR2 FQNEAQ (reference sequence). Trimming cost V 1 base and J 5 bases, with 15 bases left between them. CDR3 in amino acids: CASSLGLAPRHEQYF. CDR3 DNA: TGTGCCAGCAGCTTAGGGCTAGCGCCTCGCCACGAGCAGTACTTC.

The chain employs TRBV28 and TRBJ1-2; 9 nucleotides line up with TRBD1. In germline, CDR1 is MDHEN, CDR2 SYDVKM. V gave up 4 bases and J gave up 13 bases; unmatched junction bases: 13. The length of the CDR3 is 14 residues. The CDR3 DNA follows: TGTGCCAGCAGTTCCCTTGGACAGGGGAAATTCGTCACCTTC. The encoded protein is CASSSLGQGKFVTF.

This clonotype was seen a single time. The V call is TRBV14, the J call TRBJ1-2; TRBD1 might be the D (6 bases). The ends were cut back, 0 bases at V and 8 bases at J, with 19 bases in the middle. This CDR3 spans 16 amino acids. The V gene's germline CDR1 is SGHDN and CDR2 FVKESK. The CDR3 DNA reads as TGTGCCAGCAGCCAAGATACGGGGGCCGGTCCCAAAGGCTACACCTTC. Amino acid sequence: CASSQDTGAGPKGYTF.

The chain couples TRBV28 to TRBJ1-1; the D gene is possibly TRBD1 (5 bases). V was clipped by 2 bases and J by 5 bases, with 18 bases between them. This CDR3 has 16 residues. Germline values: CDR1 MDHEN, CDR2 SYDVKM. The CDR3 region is CASSLGGQGSRTEAFF. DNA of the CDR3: TGTGCCAGCAGTTTAGGCGGCCAGGGATCGAGGACTGAAGCTTTCTTT.

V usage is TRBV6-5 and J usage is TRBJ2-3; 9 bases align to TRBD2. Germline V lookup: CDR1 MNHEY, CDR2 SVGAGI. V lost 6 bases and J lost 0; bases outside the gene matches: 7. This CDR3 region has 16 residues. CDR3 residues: CASRRGLAASTDTQYF. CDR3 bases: TGTGCCAGCAGGAGGGGACTAGCTGCTAGCACAGATACGCAGTATTTT.

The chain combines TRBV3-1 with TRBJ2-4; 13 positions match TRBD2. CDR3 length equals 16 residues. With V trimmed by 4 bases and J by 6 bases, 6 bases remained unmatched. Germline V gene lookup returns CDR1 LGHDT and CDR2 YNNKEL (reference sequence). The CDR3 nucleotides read TGTGCCAGCAGCCCTACTAGCGGGGGGGCCTTAAACATTCAGTACTTC. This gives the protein CASSPTSGGALNIQYF. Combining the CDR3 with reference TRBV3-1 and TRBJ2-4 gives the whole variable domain DTAVSQTPKYLVTQMGNDKSIKCEQNLGHDTMYWYKQDSKKFLKIMFSYNNKELIINETVPNRFSPKSPDKAHLNLHINSLELGDSAVYFCASSPTSGGALNIQYFGAGTRLSVL.

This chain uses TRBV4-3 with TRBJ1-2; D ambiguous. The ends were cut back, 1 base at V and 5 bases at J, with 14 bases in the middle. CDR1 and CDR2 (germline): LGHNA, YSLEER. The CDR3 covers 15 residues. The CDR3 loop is CASSQAQIALYGYTF. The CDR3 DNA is TGCGCCAGCAGCCAAGCCCAGATCGCCTTATATGGCTACACCTTC.

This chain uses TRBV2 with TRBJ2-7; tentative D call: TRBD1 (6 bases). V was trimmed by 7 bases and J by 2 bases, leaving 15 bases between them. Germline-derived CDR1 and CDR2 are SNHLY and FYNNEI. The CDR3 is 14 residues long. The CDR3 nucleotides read TGTGCCAGCAAGGACGGGGCAGGGGCCTACGAGCAGTACTTC. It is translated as CASKDGAGAYEQYF.

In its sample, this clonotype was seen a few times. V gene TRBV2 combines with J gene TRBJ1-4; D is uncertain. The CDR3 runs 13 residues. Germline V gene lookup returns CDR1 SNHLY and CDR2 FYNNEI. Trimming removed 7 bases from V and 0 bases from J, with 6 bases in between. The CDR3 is CASISATNEKLFF. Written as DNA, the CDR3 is TGTGCCAGCATCAGCGCAACTAATGAAAAACTGTTTTTT.

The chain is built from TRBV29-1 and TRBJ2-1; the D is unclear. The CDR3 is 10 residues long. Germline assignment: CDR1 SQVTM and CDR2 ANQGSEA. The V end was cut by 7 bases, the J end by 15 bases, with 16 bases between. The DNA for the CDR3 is TGCAGCGCCGGTAGACCTGCTCTGTTCTTC. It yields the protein CSAGRPALFF.

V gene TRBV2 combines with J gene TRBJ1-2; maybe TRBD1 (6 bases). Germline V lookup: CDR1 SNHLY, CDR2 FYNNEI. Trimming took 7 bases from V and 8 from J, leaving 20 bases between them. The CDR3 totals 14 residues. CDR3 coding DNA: TGTGCCAGCATTTTCCGGACAGCCACGAAAGGCTACACCTTC. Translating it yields CASIFRTATKGYTF.

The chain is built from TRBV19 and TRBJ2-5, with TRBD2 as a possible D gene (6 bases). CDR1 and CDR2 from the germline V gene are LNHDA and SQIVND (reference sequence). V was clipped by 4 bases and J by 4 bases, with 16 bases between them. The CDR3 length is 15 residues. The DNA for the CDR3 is TGTGCCAGTAGTACCGGATCTAGCGCTCGAGAGACCCAGTACTTC. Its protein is CASSTGSSARETQYF.

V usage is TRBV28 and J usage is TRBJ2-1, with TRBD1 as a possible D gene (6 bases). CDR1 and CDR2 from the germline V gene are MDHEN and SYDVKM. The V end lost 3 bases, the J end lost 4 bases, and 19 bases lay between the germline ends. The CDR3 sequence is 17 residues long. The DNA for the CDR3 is TGTGCCAGCAGTTTTGTGGGGGCCCATCGTACTTACAATGAGCAGTTCTTC. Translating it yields CASSFVGAHRTYNEQFF.

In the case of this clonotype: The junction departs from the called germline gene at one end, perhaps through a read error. The DNA for the CDR3 is TGCGCCAGCAGCCAAGGTCGAATGGACAGCAGAGATACGCAGTATTTT. Its translation is CASSQGRMDSRDTQYF. The chain uses TRBV4-3 and TRBJ2-3, with D tentatively TRBD1 (6 bases). The CDR3 loop spans 16 amino acids. CDR1 LGHNA and CDR2 YSLEER come from the germline V gene.

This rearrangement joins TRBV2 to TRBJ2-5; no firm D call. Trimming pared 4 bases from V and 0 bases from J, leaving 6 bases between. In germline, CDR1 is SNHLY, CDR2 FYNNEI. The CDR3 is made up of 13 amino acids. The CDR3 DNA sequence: TGTGCCAGCAGTGCAATGTACCAAGAGACCCAGTACTTC. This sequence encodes CASSAMYQETQYF.

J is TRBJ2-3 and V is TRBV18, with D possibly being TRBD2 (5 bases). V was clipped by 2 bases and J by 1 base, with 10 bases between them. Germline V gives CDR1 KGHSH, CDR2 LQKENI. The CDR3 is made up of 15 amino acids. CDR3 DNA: TGTGCCAGCTCACCAGGGGAGTTAGGCACAGATACGCAGTATTTT. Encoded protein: CASSPGELGTDTQYF.

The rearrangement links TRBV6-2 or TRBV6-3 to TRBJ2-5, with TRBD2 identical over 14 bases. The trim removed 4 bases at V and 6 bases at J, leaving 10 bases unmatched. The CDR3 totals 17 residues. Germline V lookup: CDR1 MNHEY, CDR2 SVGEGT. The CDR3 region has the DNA TGTGCCAGCAGTTCTGGGGGACTAGCGGGAGATGTGAAGACCCAGTACTTC. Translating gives CASSSGGLAGDVKTQYF.

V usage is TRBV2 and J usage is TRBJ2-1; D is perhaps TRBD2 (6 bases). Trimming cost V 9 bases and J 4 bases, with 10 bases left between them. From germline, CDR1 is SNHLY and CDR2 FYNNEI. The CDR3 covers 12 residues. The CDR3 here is CARRGSYNEQFF. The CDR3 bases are TGTGCCAGACGGGGGTCATACAATGAGCAGTTCTTC.

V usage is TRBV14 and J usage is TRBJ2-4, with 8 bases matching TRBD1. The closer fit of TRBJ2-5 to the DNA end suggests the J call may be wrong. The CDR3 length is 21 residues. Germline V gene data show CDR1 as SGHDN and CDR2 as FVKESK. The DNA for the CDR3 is TGTGCCAGCAGCAAGAGCCACGTAGGACAGGGAGAACGGGGGCGACAAGAGACCCAGTACTTC. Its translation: CASSKSHVGQGERGRQETQYF.

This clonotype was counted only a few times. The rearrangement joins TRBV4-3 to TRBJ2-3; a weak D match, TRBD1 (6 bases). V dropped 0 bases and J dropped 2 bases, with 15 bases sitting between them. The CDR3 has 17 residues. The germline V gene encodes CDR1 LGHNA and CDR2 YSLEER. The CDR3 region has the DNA TGCGCCAGCAGCCAAGAAATAGGACAGAGAAACACAGATACGCAGTATTTT. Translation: CASSQEIGQRNTDTQYF.

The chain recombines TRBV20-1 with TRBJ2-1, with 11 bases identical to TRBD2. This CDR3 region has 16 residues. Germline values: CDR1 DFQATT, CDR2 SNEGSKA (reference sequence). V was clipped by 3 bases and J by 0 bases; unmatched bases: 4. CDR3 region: CSARGLAASSYNEQFF. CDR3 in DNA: TGCAGTGCTAGGGGACTAGCGGCGAGCTCCTACAATGAGCAGTTCTTC.

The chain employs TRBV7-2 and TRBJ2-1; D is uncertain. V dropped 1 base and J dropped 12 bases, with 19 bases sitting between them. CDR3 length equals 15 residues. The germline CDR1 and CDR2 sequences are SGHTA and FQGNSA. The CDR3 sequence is CASSLGSRTTTGQFF. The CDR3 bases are TGTGCCAGCAGCTTAGGGTCCAGGACGACCACGGGGCAGTTCTTC. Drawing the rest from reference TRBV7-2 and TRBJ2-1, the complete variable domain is GAGVSQSPSNKVTEKGKDVELRCDPISGHTALYWYRQSLGQGLEFLIYFQGNSAPDKSGLPSDRFSAERTGGSVSTLTIQRTQQEDSAVYLCASSLGSRTTTGQFFGPGTRLTVL.